This T cell receptor beta chain appears in the sequencing data of a study of early T cells in non-severe SARS-CoV-2 infection. Overall study context: It was bulk RNA from unsorted whole blood that was sequenced, and the chains were unpaired.

This CDR3 contains 17 residues. V gave up 1 base and J gave up 0 bases, with 10 bases separating them. The germline CDR1 and CDR2 sequences are KGHSH and LQKENI. Study-level results: The VDJdb matching leaned toward anti-spike CD8 responses and overlooked private and CD4 specificities.

The TCR library protocol attached unique molecular identifiers to the individual cDNA molecules. Each CDR3 protein is one row after TCRdb ran MiXCR on the 5' RACE reads. The sample carries 60,000 or so distinct CDR3 sequences, roughly an eighth recorded once. Many counts were recorded for this clonotype. Antigen unknown. The J gene is TRBJ2-6, the V gene TRBV18; D might be TRBD1 or TRBD2, each matching 5 bases. This TCR was sampled from an adult who was a healthcare worker with PCR-confirmed SARS-CoV-2 infection or an uninfected control (not recorded which). Sequencing input: whole blood. CDR3 in amino acids: CASSPRGTSSGANVLTF. Here the CDR3 DNA reads TGTGCCAGCTCACCACGGGGCACTAGCTCTGGGGCCAACGTCCTGACTTTC. Full variable domain (outside the CDR3, taken from reference TRBV18 and TRBJ2-6): NAGVMQNPRHLVRRRGQEARLRCSPMKGHSHVYWYRQLPEEGLKFMVYLQKENIIDESGMPKERFSAEFPKEGPSILRIQQVVRGDSAAYFCASSPRGTSSGANVLTFGAGSRLTVL.